Shown below are 16 T cell receptor beta chains from a single sample sequenced in a study of cytomegalovirus exposure and HLA in healthy donors. In the PCR, 60 Vbeta and 13 Jbeta primers were used. Sequencing was performed with immunoSEQ multiplex PCR; in TCRdb, only in-frame clones are kept and a portion is missing. This table holds around 67,000 clones, about 60% found once. The sequenced sample was PBMCs. The origin of the receptors is a woman between 50 and 59 years old in good health and CMV-seronegative.

This chain links TRBV6-5 with TRBJ1-3, with 8 bases matching TRBD1. This CDR3 has 14 residues. The germline V gene has CDR1 MNHEY and CDR2 SVGAGI. The V gene end was trimmed by 7 bases and the J gene end by 9 bases; junction bases not matched to a gene: 11. The CDR3 DNA reads TGTGCCAGCACCCCCGGACAGGGAGGCGGCACCATATATTTT. It yields the protein CASTPGQGGGTIYF.

V gene TRBV27 combines with J gene TRBJ2-7; 8 bases line up with TRBD2. The length of the CDR3 is 13 residues. CDR1 is MNHEY and CDR2 is SMNVEV in the germline V gene (reference sequence). Trimming took 6 bases from V and 2 from J; bases not matched to a gene: 3. The CDR3 sequence: CASRLADAYEQYF. The CDR3 nucleotides read TGTGCCAGCAGACTAGCGGACGCCTACGAGCAGTACTTC.

The chain joins TRBV5-4 to TRBJ2-3, with TRBD2 matching 7 bases. This CDR3 contains 15 residues. J lost 2 bases, V lost 5 bases, and 8 bases had no gene match. From germline, CDR1 is SGHNT and CDR2 YYREEE (reference sequence). The CDR3 DNA is TGTGCCAGCAGGCCACTAGCGTCCCCCACAGATACGCAGTATTTT. Translating it yields CASRPLASPTDTQYF.

The chain is built from TRBV19 and TRBJ2-1; D is possibly TRBD2 (5 bases). There are 15 residues in the CDR3. CDR1 and CDR2 from the germline V gene are LNHDA and SQIVND (reference sequence). Between the trimmed V and J ends, which lost 7 bases and 2 bases, there was a span of 15 bases. The CDR3 loop reads CASNTGGLPYNEQFF. In DNA form, the CDR3 reads TGTGCCAGTAATACCGGCGGACTCCCCTACAATGAGCAGTTCTTC. The full variable domain, completed using reference TRBV19 and TRBJ2-1, is DGGITQSPKYLFRKEGQNVTLSCEQNLNHDAMYWYRQDPGQGLRLIYYSQIVNDFQKGDIAEGYSVSREKKESFPLTVTSAQKNPTAFYLCASNTGGLPYNEQFFGPGTRLTVL.

The rearrangement joins TRBV10-1 to TRBJ1-1; D not certain. This CDR3 region has 15 residues. Trimming removed 5 bases at V and 1 base at J, with 14 bases between. Germline assignment: CDR1 WNHNN and CDR2 SYGVQD (reference sequence). CDR3 loop: CASSPPPEGNTEAFF. The CDR3 DNA reads TGCGCCAGCAGTCCTCCACCGGAGGGGAACACTGAAGCTTTCTTT.

The chain has TRBV15 and TRBJ1-1; D not certain. Trimming took 0 bases from V and 1 from J, leaving 9 bases between them. The CDR3 is made up of 15 amino acids. CDR1 LNHNV and CDR2 YYDKDF come from the germline V gene (reference sequence). CDR3 region: CATSRDQVGNTEAFF. In nucleotides, the CDR3 is TGTGCCACCAGCAGAGATCAGGTAGGGAACACTGAAGCTTTCTTT.

The rearrangement joins TRBV9 to TRBJ2-7; D gene ambiguous. The germline CDR1 and CDR2 sequences are SGDLS and YYNGEE. This CDR3 comprises 14 residues. V was trimmed by 0 bases and J by 5 bases, leaving 12 bases between them. The CDR3: CASSVAALSHEQYF. The CDR3 bases are TGTGCCAGCAGCGTAGCGGCTCTTAGCCACGAGCAGTACTTC. Variable domain in full (rest from reference TRBV9 and TRBJ2-7): DSGVTQTPKHLITATGQRVTLRCSPRSGDLSVYWYQQSLDQGLQFLIQYYNGEERAKGNILERFSAQQFPDLHSELNLSSLELGDSALYFCASSVAALSHEQYFGPGTRLTVT.

The chain has TRBV6-6 and TRBJ2-5; TRBD2 matches at 10 bases. The CDR3 runs to 15 residues. Per the germline V gene, CDR1 is MNHNY and CDR2 is SVGAGI (reference sequence). Germline trimming cut 3 bases from V and 5 bases from J; bases unmatched to any gene: 6. The CDR3, as DNA: TGTGCCAGCAGTTATAAGCGGGAGGGCCGGGAGACCCAGTACTTC. It yields the protein CASSYKREGRETQYF.

The chain combines TRBV25-1 with TRBJ1-2; the match to TRBD1 covers 7 bases. This CDR3 spans 13 amino acids. CDR1 is MGHDK and CDR2 is SYGVNS in the germline V gene. Unmatched junction bases numbered 5, after V lost 6 bases and J lost 4 bases. In DNA, the CDR3 is TGTGCCAGCAGAAAGGGGGCCCTCTATGGCTACACCTTC. Translated, it gives CASRKGALYGYTF.

The V and J genes are TRBV29-1 and TRBJ1-1; TRBD1 aligns across 10 bases. This CDR3 contains 15 residues. The V gene end was trimmed by 6 bases and the J gene end by 2 bases; junction bases not matched to a gene: 9. Germline loops: CDR1 SQVTM, CDR2 ANQGSEA. This chain's CDR3 is CSVSGTGVGNTEAFF. Here the CDR3 DNA reads TGCAGCGTGTCAGGGACAGGGGTTGGAAACACTGAAGCTTTCTTT.

The V call is TRBV6-1, the J call TRBJ1-1; TRBD1 agrees at 10 bases. In germline, CDR1 is MNHNS, CDR2 SASEGT. V lost 4 bases and J lost 4; bases outside the gene matches: 6. The CDR3 loop spans 15 amino acids. CDR3: CASSGGRTGGTEAFF. In DNA form, the CDR3 reads TGTGCCAGCAGTGGGGGGAGGACAGGGGGCACTGAAGCTTTCTTT.

The V gene is TRBV30, the J gene TRBJ1-2, with a weak D call TRBD1 (6 bases). The CDR3 covers 14 residues. The germline V and J ends were trimmed by 8 bases and 3 bases, with 19 bases remaining between them. The germline gives CDR1 GTSNPN, CDR2 SVGIG (reference sequence). This chain's CDR3 is CATGGAWEDYGYTF. The CDR3, as DNA: TGTGCCACGGGGGGGGCCTGGGAGGACTATGGCTACACCTTC.

The genes are TRBV6-5 and TRBJ1-2; 7 bases line up with TRBD1. CDR1 and CDR2 (germline): MNHEY, SVGAGI. There are 12 residues in the CDR3. Germline trimming cut 5 bases from V and 7 bases from J; bases unmatched to any gene: 4. CDR3 loop: CASSIQGTGYTF. The DNA of the CDR3 is TGTGCCAGCAGTATACAGGGGACTGGCTACACCTTC.

The sample holds a few counts of this clone. The V and J genes are TRBV18 and TRBJ2-7; TRBD2 agrees at 7 bases. Germline V gene data show CDR1 as KGHSH and CDR2 as LQKENI. J gave up 4 bases and V 3 bases, and 9 bases lay outside the gene matches. There are 15 residues in the CDR3. The CDR3 DNA reads as TGTGCCAGCTCACCTTCCATGGGGGGGTATTACGAGCAGTACTTC. Residues: CASSPSMGGYYEQYF.

In the case of this clone: At the DNA level, this CDR3 is encoded by other sequences in the same sample as well. The chain uses TRBV18 and TRBJ2-7; D call uncertain. Deletions cut 0 bases from V and 0 bases from J, with 9 bases between. Germline V gives CDR1 KGHSH, CDR2 LQKENI. The CDR3 runs to 15 residues. CDR3 in amino acids: CASSPPSRSSYEQYF. CDR3 in DNA: TGTGCCAGCTCACCACCTTCTCGGAGCTCCTACGAGCAGTACTTC.

The chain recombines TRBV9 with TRBJ2-7; TRBD2 matches 9 bases. Germline V gives CDR1 SGDLS, CDR2 YYNGEE. Trimming cost V 4 bases and J 6 bases; bases outside gene matches: 14. The CDR3 is 16 residues long. The CDR3 DNA reads TGTGCCAGCAGCCCTCCCGGCGGGCGGGAGGGCCCCGAGCAGTACTTC. It yields the protein CASSPPGGREGPEQYF.